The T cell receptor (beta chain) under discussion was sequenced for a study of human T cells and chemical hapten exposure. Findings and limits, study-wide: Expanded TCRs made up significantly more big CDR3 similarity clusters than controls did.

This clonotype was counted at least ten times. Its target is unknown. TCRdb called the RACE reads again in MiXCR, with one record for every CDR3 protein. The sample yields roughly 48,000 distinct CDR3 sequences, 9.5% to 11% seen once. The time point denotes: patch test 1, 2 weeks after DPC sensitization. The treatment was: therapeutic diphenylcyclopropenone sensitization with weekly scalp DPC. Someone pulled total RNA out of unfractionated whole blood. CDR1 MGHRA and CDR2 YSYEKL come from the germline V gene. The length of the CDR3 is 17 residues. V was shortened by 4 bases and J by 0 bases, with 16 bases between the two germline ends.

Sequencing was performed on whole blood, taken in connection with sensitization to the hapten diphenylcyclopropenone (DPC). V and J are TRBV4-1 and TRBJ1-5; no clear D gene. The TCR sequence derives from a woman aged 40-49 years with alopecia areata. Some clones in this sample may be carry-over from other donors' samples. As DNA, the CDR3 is TGCGCCAGCAGCCCAAGATCCAGAGAATATAGCAATCAGCCCCAGCATTTT. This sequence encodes CASSPRSREYSNQPQHF.